These T cell receptor beta chains were read from a single sample in a study of blood T cells in healthy people across ages. Each CDR3 protein is one row after TCRdb ran MiXCR on the 5' RACE reads. This table holds roughly 570,000 distinct CDR3 sequences, 25% to 30% found once. Source material: blood. The receptors were gathered from a woman in her 70s in good health. Both conserved end residues are part of each CDR3. Fields, in order: J gene, D gene, clone size, V gene, CDR3 DNA, CDR3 protein. D genes are given only for firm matches. The size of a clone is reported for some rows only, either as once, few or many, or as a class for expanded clones.

>TRBJ1-1|TRBD1|-|TRBV5-1
TGCGCCAGCAGCCTGGGGGACAGGGTGAACACTGAAGCTTTCTTT
CASSLGDRVNTEAFF
>TRBJ2-3|-|-|TRBV28
TGTGCCAGCAGTTGGGTAGGGCGGGCAGATACGCAGTATTTT
CASSWVGRADTQYF
>TRBJ2-5|-|-|TRBV5-6
TGTGCCGGGAATATTCAGGGGCAAGAGACCCAGTACTTC
CAGNIQGQETQYF
>TRBJ2-3|-|-|TRBV5-5
TGTGCCAGCAGCTTGGGTTTATGGGAGGATACGCAGTATTTT
CASSLGLWEDTQYF
>TRBJ2-1|-|few|TRBV20-1
TGCAGTGCTAGAGATCAGGGGCAGGGATCCTACGATGAGCAGTTCTTC
CSARDQGQGSYDEQFF
>TRBJ1-1|TRBD1|few|TRBV12-3/TRBV12-4
TGTGCCAGCAGTACTACTACAGGGGCCACGGCTTTCTTT
CASSTTTGATAFF
>TRBJ1-1|-|few|TRBV4-2
TGTGCCAGCAGCCCTGGCAGCTCAGGGGACACTGAAGCTTTCTTT
CASSPGSSGDTEAFF
>TRBJ1-1|-|-|TRBV20-1
TGCAGTGCTAGAGATTGGGGCTACACTGAAGCTTTCTTT
CSARDWGYTEAFF
>TRBJ2-7|TRBD1|many|TRBV20-1
TGCAGTGCTAGAAAGTCCCCATCATCAGGGGGCGAGCAGTACTTC
CSARKSPSSGGEQYF
>TRBJ1-2|-|-|TRBV20-1
TGCAGTGCTAGAGATTGGGGCAGGGTGGGGATCTATGGCTACACCTTC
CSARDWGRVGIYGYTF
>TRBJ1-4|TRBD1|few|TRBV9
TGTGCCAGCAGCGGAGATGGGACAGGGGGCCAAAAACTGTTTTTT
CASSGDGTGGQKLFF
>TRBJ2-1|-|few|TRBV6-4
TGTGCCAGCAGTAAGGACGCCCTCTACAATGAGCAGTTCTTC
CASSKDALYNEQFF
>TRBJ2-1|TRBD2|few|TRBV11-1
TGTGCCAGCAGCTTTAAGGCGGGGGTCTTGTACAATGAGCAGTTCTTC
CASSFKAGVLYNEQFF
>TRBJ2-5|-|few|TRBV7-2
TGTGCCAGCAGCCCGTGGGGGTCACAAGAGACCCAGTACTTC
CASSPWGSQETQYF
>TRBJ2-1|TRBD1|-|TRBV19
TGTGCCAGTAGGACGACAGGGTCTGCCTACAATGAGCAGTTCTTC
CASRTTGSAYNEQFF
>TRBJ1-2|TRBD1|few|TRBV6-2/TRBV6-3
TGTGCCAGCAGTTACAGAGAGACAGGGGAATTATATGGCTACACCTTC
CASSYRETGELYGYTF
>TRBJ2-5|-|-|TRBV7-9
TGTGCCAGCAGCTTAGATAGCGGAATACTCTTGGGGGAGACCCAGTACTTC
CASSLDSGILLGETQYF
>TRBJ2-1|-|few|TRBV7-2
TGTGCCAGCAGCTTAGCCGGGGTGGTAAATGAGCAGTTCTTC
CASSLAGVVNEQFF
>TRBJ1-3|-|-|TRBV7-2
TGTGCCAGCAGCCCGCAGGGAGGCGGAAACACCATATATTTT
CASSPQGGGNTIYF
>TRBJ1-1|-|few|TRBV11-2
TGTGCCAGCAGCTTTCTTCTACTGGGAGGCACTGAAGCTTTCTTT
CASSFLLLGGTEAFF
>TRBJ2-4|-|-|TRBV20-1
TGCAGTGCTAGAGATCGGACTACGAAAAACATTCAGTACTTC
CSARDRTTKNIQYF
>TRBJ2-5|-|few|TRBV12-3/TRBV12-4
TGTGCCAGCAGTTTAGGGGGTGGGGGGCTCCAAGAGACCCAGTACTTC
CASSLGGGGLQETQYF
>TRBJ1-2|-|-|TRBV7-2
TGTGCCAGCAGCTTACAGGGTCAGGGGGGCTACACCTTC
CASSLQGQGGYTF
>TRBJ2-5|TRBD2|-|TRBV2
TGTGCCAGCAATGGGCTAGCGGGGGGTTCACCGGAGACCCAGTACTTC
CASNGLAGGSPETQYF
>TRBJ2-7|TRBD1|-|TRBV29-1
TGCAGCGTGGGACAGGGGACCTACGAGCAGTACTTC
CSVGQGTYEQYF
>TRBJ1-1|-|few|TRBV27
TGTGCCAGCAGTCCCAGCCGGGGGGTTAATGGGAACACTGAAGCTTTCTTT
CASSPSRGVNGNTEAFF
>TRBJ2-5|TRBD2|few|TRBV15
TGTGCCACCAGCAGAGGCCTAGCGGGGGCTAAGGAGACCCAGTACTTC
CATSRGLAGAKETQYF
>TRBJ2-7|-|-|TRBV12-3/TRBV12-4
TGTGCCAGCAGACCGAGTGACAGGTACCGAGAGCAGTACTTC
CASRPSDRYREQYF
>TRBJ1-2|TRBD1|few|TRBV20-1
TGCAGTGCTTCTACCGGGACAGGGGCATATGGCTACACCTTC
CSASTGTGAYGYTF
>TRBJ2-7|-|-|TRBV7-2
TGTGCCAGCAGCTTGGGCCCGGGGCCCTACGAGCAGTACTTC
CASSLGPGPYEQYF
>TRBJ2-3|TRBD2|-|TRBV20-1
TGCAGTGCAGGAACGGCTAGCGGGGCTCTAGATACGCAGTATTTT
CSAGTASGALDTQYF
>TRBJ2-2|TRBD1|-|TRBV13
TGTGCCAGCAGCCAAGGGACAGCGAACACCGGGGAGCTGTTTTTT
CASSQGTANTGELFF
>TRBJ2-2|-|-|TRBV5-5
TGTGCCAGCAGCAATTATGGGACCGGGGAGCTGTTTTTT
CASSNYGTGELFF
>TRBJ1-1|TRBD1|few|TRBV6-6
TGTGCCAGCAAAGGACAGGGCCGAAACACTGAAGCTTTCTTT
CASKGQGRNTEAFF
>TRBJ1-2|TRBD1|few|TRBV5-1
TGCGCCAGCAGCGTAGGACAGGTCTATGGCTACACCTTC
CASSVGQVYGYTF
>TRBJ1-1|-|-|TRBV2
TGTGCCAGCAGTGAAGAGGCCAGGGGAATTACCGAAGCTTTCTTT
CASSEEARGITEAFF
>TRBJ2-3|TRBD2|-|TRBV30
TGTGCCTGGAGTGTGGCGGGGGTGGATCCGCAGTATTTT
CAWSVAGVDPQYF
>TRBJ2-3|TRBD1|few|TRBV5-5
TGTGCCAGCAGCTTGGGAACCGGGACAGGGATGGATACGCAGTATTTT
CASSLGTGTGMDTQYF
>TRBJ2-1|-|many|TRBV27
TGTGCCAGCAGTTTATCGGCCAATGAGCAGTTCTTC
CASSLSANEQFF
>TRBJ2-4|-|-|TRBV6-5
TGTGCCAGCAGTTACTCGATGGCGGGGTTCGCCAAAAACATTCAGTACTTC
CASSYSMAGFAKNIQYF
>TRBJ2-3|-|-|TRBV7-9
TGTGCCAGCAGCTCCTCGACCCCAGTGGGGACAGATACGCAGTATTTT
CASSSSTPVGTDTQYF
>TRBJ2-5|TRBD1|-|TRBV9
TGTGCCAGCAGCGTAGCTTTGGGACAGCAAGAGACCCAGTACTTC
CASSVALGQQETQYF
>TRBJ2-7|-|few|TRBV11-1
TGTGCCAGCAGCTCCATACAGGGGACTTACGAGCAGTACTTC
CASSSIQGTYEQYF
>TRBJ2-7|-|few|TRBV4-2
TGTGCCAGCAGCCAACAGGAGAGTTACGAGCAGTACTTC
CASSQQESYEQYF
>TRBJ2-6|-|-|TRBV3-1
TGTGCCAGCAGCCAGGGAGGGACAGGACTCTCTGGGGCCAACGTCCTGACTTTC
CASSQGGTGLSGANVLTF
>TRBJ1-1|-|-|TRBV4-2
TGTGCCAGCAGCCAAGATCGTCAGGGGTACCGCACTGAAGCTTTCTTT
CASSQDRQGYRTEAFF
>TRBJ2-5|-|-|TRBV7-8
TGTGCCAGCAGCTCCGATAAGGGGGGACTTCAAGAGACCCAGTACTTC
CASSSDKGGLQETQYF
>TRBJ1-5|-|-|TRBV7-6
TGTGCCAGCAGCTTAGGAGGGACGGCTGGGGAGCCCCAGCATTTT
CASSLGGTAGEPQHF
>TRBJ2-2|-|few|TRBV12-5
TGTGCTAGTGGTTTGGTCAGAGGCCAGGGTGACACCGGGGGGCTGTTTTTT
CASGLVRGQGDTGGLFF